This TCR beta chain was retrieved from a study of blood T cell repertoires in COVID-19. The CDR3 consists of 13 residues. Between the trimmed V and J ends, which lost 3 bases and 0 bases, there was a span of 6 bases. CDR1 is SGDLS, CDR2 YYNGEE, per germline. Sequencing used immunoSEQ multiplex PCR; TCRdb keeps in-frame clones, though not all of them. The sample holds roughly 230,000 clones; 85% to 90% are singletons and the top ten take 2.1%. This clone came up a few times. Input material: peripheral blood. This receptor was obtained from a woman aged 55 to 70 with COVID-19, enrolled during active disease. The chain is built from TRBV9 and TRBJ1-2; unclear D gene. The CDR3 DNA is TGTGCCAGCAGCGCGCAGGCTAACTATGGCTACACCTTC. Translated, it gives CASSAQANYGYTF.